What follows are 22 T cell receptor beta chains derived from one specimen sequenced in a study of blood T cell repertoires in COVID-19. The data were produced by immunoSEQ multiplex PCR, yet TCRdb's version contains in-frame clones alone and is incomplete. Of about 170,000 clones listed, 70% to 90% are singletons. Material: PBMCs or T cells enriched from blood (not recorded which). All receptors derive from a woman aged 50 to 60 who had recovered from COVID-19.

This clone was seen more than once but under ten times. V and J are TRBV7-2 and TRBJ2-3, with 12 bases matching TRBD2. Per the germline V gene, CDR1 is SGHTA and CDR2 is FQGNSA. The CDR3 sequence is 16 residues long. Trimming cost V 1 base and J 6 bases; bases outside gene matches: 5. The CDR3 region has the DNA TGTGCCAGCAGCTTAGGTCTAGCGGGAGGGATCGATACGCAGTATTTT. This sequence encodes CASSLGLAGGIDTQYF. The whole variable domain, filled in from reference TRBV7-2 and TRBJ2-3, reads GAGVSQSPSNKVTEKGKDVELRCDPISGHTALYWYRQSLGQGLEFLIYFQGNSAPDKSGLPSDRFSAERTGGSVSTLTIQRTQQEDSAVYLCASSLGLAGGIDTQYFGPGTRLTVL.

This clone was detected only once. The rearrangement uses TRBV24-1 and TRBJ1-1; 8 bases align to TRBD1. V lost 7 bases and J lost 3; bases outside the gene matches: 3. This CDR3 has 13 residues. CDR1 and CDR2 from the germline V gene are KGHDR and SFDVKD. CDR3 sequence reads: CATSVQGDTEAFF. The CDR3 bases are TGTGCCACCAGCGTACAGGGGGACACTGAAGCTTTCTTT.

V is TRBV30 and J is TRBJ1-2; 7 bases agree with TRBD1. CDR1 GTSNPN and CDR2 SVGIG come from the germline V gene (reference sequence). Trimming at V came to 5 bases and at J to 5 bases, leaving 5 bases not matched to a gene. This CDR3 has 12 residues. Here the CDR3 DNA reads TGTGCCTGGTCACAGGGGAGGTATGGCTACACCTTC. It encodes CAWSQGRYGYTF.

The V gene is TRBV2, the J gene TRBJ1-2; no firm D call. V was pared by 6 bases and J by 8 bases, with 10 bases between. CDR1 is SNHLY and CDR2 is FYNNEI in the germline V gene. The CDR3 extends over 11 amino acids. The DNA for the CDR3 is TGTGCCAGCAGCGAGATTACGGGCTACACCTTC. Protein sequence: CASSEITGYTF.

This clone was observed a handful of times. V gene TRBV5-6 combines with J gene TRBJ2-6; weak D call: TRBD1 (6 bases). Germline CDR1 reads SGHDT; CDR2 reads YYEEEE. The germline V and J ends were trimmed by 4 bases and 2 bases, with 13 bases remaining between them. The CDR3 runs to 16 residues. This chain's CDR3 is CASSPDSVAGANVLTF. The DNA of the CDR3 is TGTGCCAGCAGCCCGGACAGTGTTGCTGGGGCCAACGTCCTGACTTTC.

This clone occurred once. The rearrangement links TRBV21-1 to TRBJ2-1; TRBD2, the table's D call, was not compared with the DNA. TRBV21-1 represents a pseudogene. The CDR3 loop spans 14 amino acids. CDR3 bases: TGTGCCAGCAGCGGGACTAGCGGGAGCTATGAGCAGTTCTTC. Protein sequence: CASSGTSGSYEQFF.

This sequence joins TRBV5-6 and TRBJ1-2; TRBD1 matches at 8 bases. Germline values: CDR1 SGHDT, CDR2 YYEEEE. J gave up 5 bases and V 4 bases, and 4 bases lay outside the gene matches. The CDR3 length is 13 residues. The CDR3 DNA sequence: TGTGCCAGCAGCCCGGACAGGGTGTATGGCTACACCTTC. Protein product: CASSPDRVYGYTF.

As DNA, the CDR3 is TGTGCCAGCAGTCGCGGGGGGCACGTCCCTGGCTACACCTTC. Its translation is CASSRGGHVPGYTF. The chain couples TRBV27 to TRBJ1-2, with a weak D call TRBD1 (6 bases). The ends were cut back, 5 bases at V and 7 bases at J, with 17 bases in the middle. The V gene's germline CDR1 is MNHEY and CDR2 SMNVEV (reference sequence). The CDR3 loop spans 14 amino acids.

The chain recombines TRBV5-6 with TRBJ1-2; 10 positions match TRBD1. The junction had 7 bases not matched to a gene; V was cut back by 4 bases and J by 4 bases. From germline, CDR1 is SGHDT and CDR2 YYEEEE. This CDR3 has 15 residues. Here the CDR3 reads CASSPGQGLAYGYTF. In DNA, the CDR3 is TGTGCCAGCAGCCCGGGACAGGGGCTTGCCTATGGCTACACCTTC.

The rearrangement uses TRBV10-3 and TRBJ2-1; 15 bases fit TRBD2. The germline CDR1 and CDR2 sequences are ENHRY and SYGVKD. J lost 6 bases, V lost 9 bases, and 9 bases had no gene match. This CDR3 contains 16 residues. The chain's CDR3 is CAIAEGLAGGLNEQFF. The CDR3 region has the DNA TGTGCCATTGCCGAGGGACTAGCGGGAGGCCTCAATGAGCAGTTCTTC.

The chain has TRBV7-9 and TRBJ1-2, with 7 bases matching TRBD1. The CDR3 is 15 amino acids. CDR1 is SEHNR and CDR2 is FQNEAQ in the germline V gene (reference sequence). V shed 3 bases, J shed 0 bases, and the junction held 4 bases outside the gene matches. Here the CDR3 reads CASSFTDRPNYGYTF. The DNA for the CDR3 is TGTGCCAGCAGCTTCACGGACAGGCCTAACTATGGCTACACCTTC.

The chain couples TRBV28 to TRBJ1-3; TRBD1 matches at 8 bases. This CDR3 is 15 amino acids long. Germline lookup yields CDR1 MDHEN and CDR2 SYDVKM. Unmatched junction bases numbered 4, after V lost 6 bases and J lost 0 bases. DNA for the CDR3: TGTGCCAGCAGCCCAGGGGGCCACTCTGGAAACACCATATATTTT. Encoded protein: CASSPGGHSGNTIYF.

The chain links TRBV6-5 to TRBJ1-1, with D possibly TRBD1 on 5 matching bases. The CDR3 has 16 residues. V gave up 2 bases and J gave up 4 bases, with 17 bases separating them. CDR1 MNHEY and CDR2 SVGAGI come from the germline V gene. DNA of the CDR3: TGTGCCAGCAGTTACAGAACAGTCTATAGGGGCACTGAAGCTTTCTTT. This sequence encodes CASSYRTVYRGTEAFF.

This clone was seen a few times. The chain employs TRBV2 and TRBJ1-3; 10 nucleotides match TRBD1. The V segment lost 8 bases and the J segment 0 bases; nucleotides outside the gene matches: 10. CDR1 is SNHLY and CDR2 is FYNNEI in the germline V gene. The CDR3 is made up of 17 amino acids. As DNA, the CDR3 is TGTGCCAGCGACCGGGACAGGGGCGACGACTCTGGAAACACCATATATTTT. Translation gives CASDRDRGDDSGNTIYF.

This chain uses TRBV7-3 with TRBJ1-1, with TRBD1 matching over 9 bases. The CDR3 has 13 amino acids. CDR1 and CDR2 from the germline V gene are SGHTA and FQGTGA. J lost 2 bases, V lost 6 bases, and 1 base had no gene match. Here the CDR3 reads CASRGQGNTEAFF. The CDR3 DNA reads as TGTGCCAGCAGGGGACAGGGCAACACTGAAGCTTTCTTT.

The chain combines TRBV6-4 with TRBJ2-2, with a tentative D call TRBD1 (6 bases). Germline V gene data show CDR1 as MRHNA and CDR2 as SNTAGT. There are 16 residues in the CDR3. Trimming cost V 3 bases and J 0 bases, with 11 bases left between them. CDR3 sequence reads: CASSEGRGANTGELFF. The CDR3 DNA reads as TGTGCCAGCAGTGAAGGCAGGGGTGCGAACACCGGGGAGCTGTTTTTT.

V is TRBV3-1 (or the pseudogene TRBV3-2) and J is TRBJ1-6; the D gene is possibly TRBD1 (6 bases). In germline, CDR1 is LGHDT, CDR2 YNNKEL (reference sequence). The length of the CDR3 is 15 residues. Trimming pared 0 bases from V and 10 bases from J, leaving 13 bases between. CDR3: CASSQDYREGSPLHF. The CDR3 bases are TGTGCCAGCAGCCAAGATTACAGGGAAGGGTCACCCCTCCACTTT.

This clone came up once. This chain connects TRBV28 to TRBJ2-7; maybe TRBD2 (5 bases). Per germline, CDR1 MDHEN and CDR2 SYDVKM. The CDR3 contains 12 residues. CDR3 nucleotide sequence: TGTGCCAGCAGCCCCCCCGGGCCTTATCGGAGGGTC. Residues: CASSPPGPYRRV.

The chain uses TRBV5-1 and TRBJ2-6; 7 bases are shared with TRBD1. The CDR3 extends over 16 amino acids. J lost 3 bases, V lost 0 bases, and 3 bases had no gene match. The germline V gene has CDR1 SGHRS and CDR2 YFSETQ. DNA for the CDR3: TGCGCCAGCAGCTTGGGAGACAGGGTTGGGGCCAACGTCCTGACTTTC. Its translation is CASSLGDRVGANVLTF.

This rearrangement joins TRBV2 to TRBJ2-6; 10 bases agree with TRBD1. CDR1 is SNHLY, CDR2 FYNNEI, per germline. The CDR3 consists of 17 residues. V trimming: 6 bases; J trimming: 0 bases; junction bases outside the gene matches: 5. The CDR3 spells CASRPGQGSSGANVLTF. The CDR3 DNA reads as TGTGCCAGCAGGCCGGGACAGGGGTCCTCTGGGGCCAACGTCCTGACTTTC.

The chain is built from TRBV5-1 and TRBJ1-1, with a possible D match to TRBD1 (6 bases). The V end lost 4 bases, the J end lost 0 bases, and 25 bases lay between the germline ends. Germline CDR1 SGHRS, CDR2 YFSETQ. The CDR3 loop spans 19 amino acids. The CDR3 reads CASSVRGVEGDGMNTEAFF. CDR3 DNA: TGCGCCAGCAGCGTACGGGGCGTCGAGGGGGATGGAATGAACACTGAAGCTTTCTTT.

CDR3 amino acids: CASSSDRAYSNQPQHF. CDR3 bases: TGTGCCAGCAGCTCGGACAGGGCTTATAGCAATCAGCCCCAGCATTTT. V usage is TRBV7-8 and J usage is TRBJ1-5, with TRBD1 identical over 8 bases. The germline gives CDR1 SGHVS, CDR2 FQNEAQ. The CDR3 contains 16 residues. V lost 4 bases to trimming and J lost 0 bases; unmatched junction nucleotides: 5.